Below, 8 T cell receptor beta chains from the same sample are listed, as sequenced in a study of blood T cell repertoires in COVID-19. TCRdb's copy holds only in-frame clones and misses some; the assay was immunoSEQ multiplex PCR. The table lists more than 85,000 clones, 82% of them singletons. Material: peripheral blood. Every receptor here comes from a man older than 75 with acute or convalescent COVID-19.

The chain is built from TRBV27 and TRBJ1-2, with 10 bases aligning to TRBD1. With V trimmed by 5 bases and J by 8 bases, 11 bases remained unmatched. The CDR3 contains 15 residues. The germline CDR1 and CDR2 sequences are MNHEY and SMNVEV (reference sequence). The DNA of the CDR3 is TGTGCCAGCAGTAGGACAGGGGGTATTTTTCGGGGCTACACCTTC. Its protein product is CASSRTGGIFRGYTF.

This chain joins TRBV9 and TRBJ2-4; maybe TRBD1 (7 bases). The CDR3 length is 18 residues. Per the germline V gene, CDR1 is SGDLS and CDR2 is YYNGEE. Trimming stripped 8 bases from V and 0 bases from J, with 24 bases between. The CDR3 reads CASDAGTDLGLAKNIQYF. The CDR3 DNA reads as TGTGCCAGTGATGCGGGGACAGACCTAGGGCTAGCCAAAAACATTCAGTACTTC.

This clone was detected only once. The chain is built from TRBV25-1 and TRBJ2-5; tentative D call: TRBD1 (5 bases). V lost 2 bases to trimming and J lost 4 bases, with 14 bases between them. This CDR3 spans 15 amino acids. The V gene's germline CDR1 is MGHDK and CDR2 SYGVNS. The CDR3 protein is CASSEPLPGSETQYF. The CDR3 DNA follows: TGTGCCAGCAGTGAACCCCTTCCAGGGTCAGAGACCCAGTACTTC. The whole variable domain, remainder taken from reference TRBV25-1 and TRBJ2-5, is EADIYQTPRYLVIGTGKKITLECSQTMGHDKMYWYQQDPGMELHLIHYSYGVNSTEKGDLSSESTVSRIRTEHFPLTLESARPSHTSQYLCASSEPLPGSETQYFGPGTRLLVL.

The V gene is TRBV4-3, the J gene TRBJ1-1, with D unclear. CDR3 size: 14 residues. Looked up from germline, CDR1 is LGHNA and CDR2 is YSLEER. V was trimmed by 1 base and J by 6 bases, leaving 12 bases between them. CDR3 nucleotides: TGCGCCAGCAGCCAAGTAGCGGGCAAAGCTGAAGCTTTCTTT. Amino acid sequence: CASSQVAGKAEAFF.

The rearrangement uses TRBV7-2 and TRBJ1-1; unclear D gene. From germline, CDR1 is SGHTA and CDR2 FQGNSA. The CDR3 spans 17 residues. Trimming took 2 bases from V and 0 from J, leaving 16 bases between them. The CDR3 loop reads CASSLTSPGGMNTEAFF. The CDR3 bases are TGTGCCAGCAGCTTAACTTCCCCAGGAGGAATGAACACTGAAGCTTTCTTT.

The V and J genes are TRBV18 and TRBJ2-1; D ambiguous. The CDR3 is 13 amino acids. V was pared by 4 bases and J by 8 bases, with 12 bases between. Germline V gives CDR1 KGHSH, CDR2 LQKENI. CDR3 sequence: CASSLPVTDEQFF. CDR3 DNA sequence: TGTGCCAGCTCACTCCCCGTTACGGATGAGCAGTTCTTC.

The gene calls are TRBV6-1 and TRBJ2-7; D might be TRBD1 (6 bases). V lost 4 bases and J lost 0, with 16 bases in between. CDR1 MNHNS and CDR2 SASEGT come from the germline V gene. The CDR3 has 16 residues. This chain's CDR3 is CASSARTAASSYEQYF. The CDR3 DNA sequence: TGTGCCAGCAGTGCCCGGACAGCGGCCTCCTCCTACGAGCAGTACTTC.

The chain employs TRBV18 and TRBJ1-1, with TRBD1 as a possible D gene (6 bases). Trimming pared 2 bases from V and 0 bases from J, leaving 13 bases between. This CDR3 has 16 amino acids. CDR1 is KGHSH, CDR2 LQKENI, per germline. CDR3 sequence: CASSPTRGQLNTEAFF. The CDR3 DNA sequence: TGTGCCAGCTCACCAACTAGGGGACAATTGAACACTGAAGCTTTCTTT.